This T cell receptor beta chain was identified in a study of blood T cells in healthy people across ages. Study-wide results and caveats: With age, beta diversity per million T cells declined roughly linearly, significantly by approximately 40.

Together with a sample-barcoded 5' primer, a J-beta primer mix was included in a second PCR lasting about 7 to 11 cycles. TCRdb re-called the 5' RACE reads with MiXCR, one entry per CDR3 protein. The sample contains around 800,000 distinct CDR3 sequences, about a quarter of which appear only once. This CDR3 is built from 12 residues. Germline V gives CDR1 SQVTM, CDR2 ANQGSEA. Trimming shortened V by 7 bases and J by 3 bases, and 13 bases separated the two germline ends. This clonotype was picked up a small number of times. What it binds is not known. The sample was also linked to a second study, of T cells of mothers and their children. As that study records: The donor cohort consisted of three healthy Caucasian mothers and their six children. The search for persistent microchimeric T cell clones detected none.

The V call is TRBV29-1, the J call TRBJ2-7, with D perhaps given as TRBD1 or TRBD2 (5 bases each). What was sequenced was blood. The sequence was collected from a boy younger than 18 in good health. CDR3 coding DNA: TGCAGCGCCCGGGGCAGCAACTACGAGCAGTACTTC. Amino acid sequence: CSARGSNYEQYF.